Shown below are 18 T cell receptor beta chains from a single sample sequenced in a study of response to subunit inactivated influenza vaccine. TCRdb re-analysed the RT-PCR reads in MiXCR, keeping a single row per CDR3 protein. Seen here are 200,000 to 250,000 distinct CDR3 sequences, 9% to 15% observed once, and the top ten hold 7.8%. Here the sequenced sample was non-naive T cells sorted from PBMCs, taken less than 15 days before vaccination. The receptors derive from a middle-aged man who received an inactivated influenza vaccine.

This clonotype was detected ten times or more. J is TRBJ2-1 and V is TRBV4-3; the match to TRBD2 covers 9 bases. V was pared by 0 bases and J by 12 bases, with 9 bases of the junction left unmatched. The germline gives CDR1 LGHNA, CDR2 YSLEER. The length of the CDR3 is 15 residues. CDR3 region: CASSQDIAGAVVQFF. DNA for the CDR3: TGCGCCAGCAGCCAAGATATAGCGGGAGCGGTTGTGCAGTTCTTC.

In its sample, this clonotype was seen a few times. V usage is TRBV5-1 and J usage is TRBJ2-3, with D perhaps TRBD2 (6 bases). This CDR3 has 15 amino acids. V lost 3 bases and J 0 bases, leaving 11 bases between the germline ends. Germline CDR1 is SGHRS and CDR2 is YFSETQ. The CDR3 coding sequence is TGCGCCAGCAGCTGGGGACTTCCTAGCACAGATACGCAGTATTTT. It translates to CASSWGLPSTDTQYF.

The rearrangement uses TRBV3-1 and TRBJ2-7; 7 nucleotides line up with TRBD1. Trimming took 5 bases from V and 13 from J; bases not matched to a gene: 11. In germline, CDR1 is LGHDT, CDR2 YNNKEL (reference sequence). This CDR3 spans 12 amino acids. The CDR3 here is CASSSGDRAQYF. The CDR3 region has the DNA TGTGCCAGCAGCAGCGGAGACAGGGCCCAATACTTC.

The sample holds a few counts of this clonotype. This rearrangement joins TRBV11-2 to TRBJ2-3, with D maybe TRBD1 (6 bases). The germline V gene has CDR1 SGHAT and CDR2 FQNNGV. Trimming left V 5 bases short and J 6 bases short, with 18 bases between. The CDR3 covers 15 residues. This chain's CDR3 is CASSPAQGWSDTQYF. Here the CDR3 DNA reads TGTGCCAGCAGCCCGGCCCAGGGGTGGTCGGATACGCAGTATTTT.

The gene calls are TRBV7-2 and TRBJ2-5, with TRBD2 identical over 12 bases. From germline, CDR1 is SGHTA and CDR2 FQGNSA. The CDR3 consists of 15 residues. Trimming at V came to 5 bases and at J to 5 bases, leaving 6 bases not matched to a gene. CDR3 amino acids: CASSKTSGGGETQYF. CDR3 DNA: TGTGCCAGCAGCAAGACTAGCGGGGGAGGTGAGACCCAGTACTTC.

The CDR3 region is CASSQVGSRGEQYF. The CDR3 DNA sequence: TGTGCCAGCAGCCAAGTGGGGTCGCGCGGCGAGCAGTACTTC. The chain is built from TRBV3-1 and TRBJ2-7, with unresolved D. The V end was cut by 1 base, the J end by 6 bases, with 13 bases between. The CDR3 has 14 residues. Germline CDR1 and CDR2: LGHDT and YNNKEL (reference sequence).

V gene TRBV29-1 combines with J gene TRBJ1-1; tentative D call: TRBD1 (6 bases). Germline values: CDR1 SQVTM, CDR2 ANQGSEA. This CDR3 is 14 amino acids long. V gave up 2 bases and J gave up 1 base, with 11 bases separating them. The CDR3 is CSVERQVKNTEAFF. CDR3 sequence (DNA): TGCAGCGTTGAAAGACAGGTAAAGAACACTGAAGCTTTCTTT.

This clonotype appeared a few times. V and J are TRBV29-1 and TRBJ1-1, with D possibly being TRBD1 (6 bases). Trimming took 1 base from V and 1 from J, leaving 19 bases between them. There are 17 residues in the CDR3. CDR1 and CDR2 from the germline V gene are SQVTM and ANQGSEA. DNA for the CDR3: TGCAGCGTTGAAGCCGGTAAGGGGGGGAGGAGGAACACTGAAGCTTTCTTT. This codes for CSVEAGKGGRRNTEAFF.

The table lists this clonotype with a count of one. The V and J genes are TRBV11-2 and TRBJ2-5, with TRBD1 matching 7 bases. This CDR3 spans 14 amino acids. V lost 5 bases and J lost 4; bases outside the gene matches: 7. The germline V gene has CDR1 SGHAT and CDR2 FQNNGV. The CDR3 reads CASSVSYRGETQYF. DNA of the CDR3: TGTGCCAGCAGCGTGAGCTACAGGGGAGAGACCCAGTACTTC.

The chain links TRBV28 to TRBJ2-5; 7 nucleotides match TRBD2. This CDR3 comprises 15 residues. V lost 7 bases and J lost 4; bases outside the gene matches: 12. Germline CDR1 MDHEN, CDR2 SYDVKM. The CDR3, as DNA: TGTGCCAGCAACCCGGGGGGACTATTGGTAGAGACCCAGTACTTC. It encodes CASNPGGLLVETQYF.

This clonotype occurred many times. The chain employs TRBV5-5 and TRBJ2-7, with 7 nucleotides matching TRBD1. Germline CDR1 reads SGHKS; CDR2 reads YYEKEE (reference sequence). The CDR3 runs 14 residues. Unmatched junction bases numbered 4, after V lost 4 bases and J lost 0 bases. As DNA, the CDR3 is TGTGCCAGCAGCGAGCGGACAGGCTCCTACGAGCAGTACTTC. It specifies CASSERTGSYEQYF.

The V gene is TRBV5-1, the J gene TRBJ2-3; TRBD2 matches at 9 bases. CDR3 length: 14 residues. Looked up from germline, CDR1 is SGHRS and CDR2 is YFSETQ. With 4 bases clipped from V and 6 bases from J, the junction kept 6 bases outside the gene matches. The CDR3 loop is CASSPGLALDTQYF. The DNA of the CDR3 is TGCGCCAGCAGCCCGGGACTAGCTTTGGATACGCAGTATTTT.

This sequence joins TRBV14 and TRBJ2-7; 8 bases are a match to TRBD2. The CDR3 spans 17 residues. The V segment lost 0 bases and the J segment 6 bases; nucleotides outside the gene matches: 13. Looked up from germline, CDR1 is SGHDN and CDR2 is FVKESK. CDR3 in DNA: TGTGCCAGCAGCCAAGATCATCAGACTAGCGTAATGGGCGAGCAGTACTTC. This sequence encodes CASSQDHQTSVMGEQYF.

Remarks on this clonotype: A read error may be the cause here, since a much bigger clone is one base away. The chain uses TRBV29-1 and TRBJ2-1, with D tentatively TRBD2 (6 bases). The germline gives CDR1 SQVTM, CDR2 ANQGSEA. CDR3 length: 15 residues. Trimming took 3 bases from V and 13 from J, leaving 25 bases between them. The CDR3 is CSVDLNLKTSGDQFF. As DNA, the CDR3 is TGCAGCGTTGACCTGAACCTGAAGACTAGTGGTGACCAGTTCTTC.

In its sample, this clonotype was seen a few times. The chain couples TRBV9 to TRBJ2-3, with D possibly TRBD2 on 6 matching bases. Germline-derived CDR1 and CDR2 are SGDLS and YYNGEE. The CDR3 sequence is 14 residues long. V was cut by 6 bases and J by 0 bases, with 11 bases left in between. The CDR3 reads CASTRDFSTDTQYF. CDR3 DNA: TGTGCCAGCACCCGGGACTTTAGCACAGATACGCAGTATTTT.

There are many counts of this clonotype. The chain employs TRBV10-3 and TRBJ2-2, with D uncertain. V was cut by 5 bases and J by 6 bases, with 7 bases left in between. Per germline, CDR1 ENHRY and CDR2 SYGVKD. This CDR3 spans 12 amino acids. The CDR3 loop reads CAISYRPGELFF. In nucleotides, the CDR3 is TGTGCCATCAGTTATCGGCCCGGGGAGCTGTTTTTT.

The V and J genes are TRBV10-3 and TRBJ1-6; D is possibly TRBD1 (5 bases). Trimming removed 5 bases at V and 6 bases at J, with 14 bases between. CDR1 and CDR2 (germline): ENHRY, SYGVKD. This CDR3 is 15 amino acids long. The CDR3 protein is CAISRPDTSNSPLHF. The CDR3 DNA is TGTGCCATCAGTCGACCGGACACCAGTAATTCACCCCTCCACTTT.

The chain combines TRBV29-1 with TRBJ2-1, with 8 nucleotides matching TRBD2. The V and J ends lost 0 bases and 1 base, in that order; junction bases with no gene match: 5. Germline CDR1 and CDR2: SQVTM and ANQGSEA. The CDR3 sequence is 16 residues long. The CDR3: CSVEDRSGSSYNEQFF. CDR3 DNA: TGCAGCGTTGAAGATAGAAGCGGGAGTTCCTACAATGAGCAGTTCTTC.